This TCR beta chain was retrieved from a study of T cell responses to AZD1222 COVID-19 vaccine. Assay: immunoSEQ multiplex PCR; the TCRdb copy retains only in-frame clones and omits some. The sample holds approximately 80,000 clones, 90% seen once. Whether given at about 4 or about 12 weeks, second doses were pooled. The CDR3 runs to 14 residues. CDR1 is SGHRS, CDR2 YFSETQ, per germline. Trimming left V 4 bases short and J 4 bases short, with 14 bases between. The study, taken as a whole, reports: Spike-specific TCR repertoires showed rising breadth and depth after two AZD1222 doses.

In the case of this clone: Its antigen remains unidentified.

The source material was peripheral blood, sampled 28 days after the second AZD1222 dose. This TCR came from an adult who received the AZD1222 COVID-19 vaccine. The gene calls are TRBV5-1 and TRBJ2-5; D might be TRBD2 (6 bases). The CDR3 bases are TGCGCCAGCAGCGGGGCTGGAGGGAGAGAGACCCAGTACTTC. Protein sequence: CASSGAGGRETQYF.